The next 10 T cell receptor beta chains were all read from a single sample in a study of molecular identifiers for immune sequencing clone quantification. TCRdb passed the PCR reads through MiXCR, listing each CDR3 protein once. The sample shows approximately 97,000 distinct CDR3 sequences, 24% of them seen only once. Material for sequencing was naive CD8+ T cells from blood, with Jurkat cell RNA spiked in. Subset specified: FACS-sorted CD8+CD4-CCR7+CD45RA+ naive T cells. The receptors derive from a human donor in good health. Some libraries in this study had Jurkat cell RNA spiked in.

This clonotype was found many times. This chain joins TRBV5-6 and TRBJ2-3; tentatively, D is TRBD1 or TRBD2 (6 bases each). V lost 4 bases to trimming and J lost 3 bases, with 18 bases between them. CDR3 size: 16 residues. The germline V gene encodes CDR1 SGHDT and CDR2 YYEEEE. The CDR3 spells CASSPVSGAGTDTQYF. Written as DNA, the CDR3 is TGTGCCAGCAGCCCCGTGTCGGGGGCAGGTACAGATACGCAGTATTTT.

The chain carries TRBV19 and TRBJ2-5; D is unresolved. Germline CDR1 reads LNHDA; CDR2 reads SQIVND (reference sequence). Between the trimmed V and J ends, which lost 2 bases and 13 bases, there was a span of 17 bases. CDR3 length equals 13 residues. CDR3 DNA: TGTGCCAGTAGTATACCTGCGGAAGAGCCCCCGTACTTC. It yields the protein CASSIPAEEPPYF. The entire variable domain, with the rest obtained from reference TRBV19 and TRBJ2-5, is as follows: DGGITQSPKYLFRKEGQNVTLSCEQNLNHDAMYWYRQDPGQGLRLIYYSQIVNDFQKGDIAEGYSVSREKKESFPLTVTSAQKNPTAFYLCASSIPAEEPPYFGPGTRLLVL.

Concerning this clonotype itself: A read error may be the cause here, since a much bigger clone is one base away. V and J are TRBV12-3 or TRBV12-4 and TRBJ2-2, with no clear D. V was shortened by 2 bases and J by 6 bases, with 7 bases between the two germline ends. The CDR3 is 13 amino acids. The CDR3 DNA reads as TGTGCCAGCAGTTTACAGTCCCCCGGGGAGCTGTTTTTT. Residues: CASSLQSPGELFF.

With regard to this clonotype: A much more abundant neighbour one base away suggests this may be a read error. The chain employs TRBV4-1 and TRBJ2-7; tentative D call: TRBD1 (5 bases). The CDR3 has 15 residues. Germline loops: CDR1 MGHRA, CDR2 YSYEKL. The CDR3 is CASSQDQDIRRERYF. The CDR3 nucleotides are TGCGCCAGCAGCCAAGATCAGGACATCCGGAGAGAGCGGTACTTC.

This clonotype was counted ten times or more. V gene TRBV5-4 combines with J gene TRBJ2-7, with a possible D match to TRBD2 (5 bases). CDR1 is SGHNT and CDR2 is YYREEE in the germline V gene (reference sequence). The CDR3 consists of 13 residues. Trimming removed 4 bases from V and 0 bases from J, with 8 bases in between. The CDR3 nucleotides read TGTGCCAGCAGCCGGGAAAGCTCCTACGAGCAGTACTTC. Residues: CASSRESSYEQYF.

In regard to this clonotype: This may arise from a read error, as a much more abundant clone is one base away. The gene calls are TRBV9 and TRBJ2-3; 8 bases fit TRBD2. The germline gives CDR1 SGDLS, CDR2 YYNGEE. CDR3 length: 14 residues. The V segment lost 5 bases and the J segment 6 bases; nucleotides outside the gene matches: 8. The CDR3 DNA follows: TGTGCCAGCAGTTTTAGCGGGGAGATCGATACGCAGTATTTT. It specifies CASSFSGEIDTQYF.

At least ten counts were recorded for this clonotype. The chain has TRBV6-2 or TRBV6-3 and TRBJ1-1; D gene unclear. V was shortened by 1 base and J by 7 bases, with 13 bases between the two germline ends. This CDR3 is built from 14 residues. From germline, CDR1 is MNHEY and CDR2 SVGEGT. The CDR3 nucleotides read TGTGCCAGCAGTTACTATCCCGGAGGAGATGAAGCTTTCTTT. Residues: CASSYYPGGDEAFF.

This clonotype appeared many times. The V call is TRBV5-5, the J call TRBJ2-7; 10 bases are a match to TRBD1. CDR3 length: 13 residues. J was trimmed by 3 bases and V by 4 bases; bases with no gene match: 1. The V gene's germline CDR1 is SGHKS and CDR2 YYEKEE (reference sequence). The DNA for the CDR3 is TGTGCCAGCAGCGGGACAGGGGACTACGAGCAGTACTTC. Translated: CASSGTGDYEQYF.

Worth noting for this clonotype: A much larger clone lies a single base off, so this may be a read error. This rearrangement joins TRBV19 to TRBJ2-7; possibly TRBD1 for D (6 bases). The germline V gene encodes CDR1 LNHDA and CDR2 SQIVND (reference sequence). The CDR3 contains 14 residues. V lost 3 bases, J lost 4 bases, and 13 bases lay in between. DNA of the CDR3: TGTGCCAGTAGTATCCGGGTCAGGGGATACGAGCAGTACTTC. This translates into CASSIRVRGYEQYF.

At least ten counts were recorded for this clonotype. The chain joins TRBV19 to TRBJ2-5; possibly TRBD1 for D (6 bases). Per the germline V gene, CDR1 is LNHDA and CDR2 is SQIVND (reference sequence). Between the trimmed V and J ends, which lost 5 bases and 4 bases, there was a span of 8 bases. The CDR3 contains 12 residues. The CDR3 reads CASSSRGETQYF. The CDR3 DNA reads TGTGCCAGTAGTTCCAGGGGAGAGACCCAGTACTTC.